This TCR beta chain emerged from a study of T cell repertoires in cytomegalovirus infection. Study in general: It was the public TCR beta signatures that indicated both CMV infection and matching HLA type. Study-level points and caveats: Adding up the frequency of public TCR beta families identified people who carried CMV plus the relevant HLA. What dominated the ex vivo response were HLA-C-restricted CMV-specific TCR beta clonotypes.

This clonotype was counted a few times. Its antigen is still unknown. V lost 5 bases to trimming and J lost 6 bases; unmatched junction nucleotides: 5. The CDR3 has 14 residues. One entry per CDR3 protein, called by TCRdb with MiXCR from the reads. The sample has around 260,000 distinct CDR3 sequences, under 30% seen once. This receptor was obtained from a human donor in good health (CMV status not recorded). Some clones in this sample may be carry-over from other donors' samples. Sequenced material: PBMCs. The chain has TRBV12-3 or TRBV12-4 and TRBJ2-3; 10 bases agree with TRBD1. The CDR3 nucleotides are TGTGCCAGCAGTCAGCCGGGACAGGGGGATACGCAGTATTTT. This codes for CASSQPGQGDTQYF.